Presented here are 6 T cell receptor beta chains from one specimen sequenced in a study of early T cells in non-severe SARS-CoV-2 infection. One entry per CDR3 protein results from TCRdb running MiXCR on the 5' RACE reads. There are fewer than 35,000 distinct CDR3 sequences in the sample; roughly 6% occur only once, and around 25% lies in the top ten. The sample was whole blood. The receptors were sampled from an adult who was a healthcare worker with PCR-confirmed SARS-CoV-2 infection or an uninfected control (not recorded which).

In this sample, this clonotype turned up many times. The chain carries TRBV12-5 and TRBJ2-3; D might be TRBD2 (6 bases). With 2 bases removed from V and 5 bases from J, the gap between germline ends came to 20 bases. The CDR3 extends over 17 amino acids. In germline, CDR1 is LGHNT, CDR2 FRNRAP. This CDR3 reads CASGLRRLGGSEDTQYF. In DNA form, the CDR3 reads TGTGCTAGTGGTTTGCGGCGTTTGGGGGGATCTGAAGATACGCAGTATTTT.

The chain has TRBV12-3 or TRBV12-4 and TRBJ2-2, with D uncertain. The CDR3 consists of 18 residues. The V end was cut by 5 bases, the J end by 3 bases, with 22 bases between. The CDR3 spells CASSLGPPFKVDTGELFF. The CDR3 DNA reads TGTGCCAGCAGTCTCGGCCCCCCATTTAAGGTCGACACCGGGGAGCTGTTTTTT.

This clonotype occurred many times. This chain uses TRBV20-1 with TRBJ1-4, with D possibly matching TRBD1 (6 bases). The CDR3 extends over 15 amino acids. From germline, CDR1 is DFQATT and CDR2 SNEGSKA (reference sequence). V lost 3 bases, J lost 7 bases, and 18 bases lay in between. CDR3 nucleotides: TGCAGTGCTAGCCCCCCCGGACAGCCCACTGAAAAACTGTTTTTT. This codes for CSASPPGQPTEKLFF.

This clonotype was recorded at least ten times. The V gene is TRBV7-8, the J gene TRBJ2-7, with TRBD1 as a possible D gene (5 bases). CDR1 and CDR2 from the germline V gene are SGHVS and FQNEAQ. The CDR3 totals 15 residues. Trimming left V 1 base short and J 1 base short, with 11 bases between. CDR3 in amino acids: CASSLGQPGSYEQYF. CDR3 sequence (DNA): TGTGCCAGCAGCTTAGGACAGCCCGGTTCCTACGAGCAGTACTTC.

This clonotype was observed many times. J is TRBJ2-6 and V is TRBV10-3; weak D call: TRBD2 (6 bases). The CDR3 is 20 amino acids. V shed 0 bases and J shed 0 bases, with 18 bases lying between them. Germline V gene sequence: CDR1 ENHRY, CDR2 SYGVKD. The CDR3 protein is CAISESVLRRVSSGANVLTF. In nucleotides, the CDR3 is TGTGCCATCAGTGAGTCCGTCTTGAGGAGGGTGAGCTCTGGGGCCAACGTCCTGACTTTC.

This clonotype was observed a few times. V is TRBV2 and J is TRBJ1-4; a weak D match, TRBD1 (5 bases). V lost 7 bases to trimming and J lost 7 bases, with 16 bases between them. In germline, CDR1 is SNHLY, CDR2 FYNNEI. The CDR3 runs 14 residues. The CDR3 nucleotides are TGTGCCAGCATCGATGGGACCACCACTGAAAAACTGTTTTTT. This encodes CASIDGTTTEKLFF.